This entry lists 6 T cell receptor beta chains sequenced from one sample in a study of regulatory T cells in long-lasting Graves disease. The time point is: persistent/refractory GD, antithyroid drugs over 5 years with positive TRAb. Preparation of the TCR library used RNA extracted from PBMCs. Construction of the TCR beta libraries employed iRepertoire HTBI primers in conjunction with Arm-PCR of CDR3 regions. A single record per CDR3 protein comes from TCRdb applying MiXCR to the multiplex PCR reads. The data contain approximately 360,000 distinct CDR3 sequences, approximately 25% of them singletons. The source was peripheral blood mononuclear cells (PBMCs), collected when the disease was refractory, from a patient treated with antithyroid drugs. The receptor source for this set is a woman in her forties with Graves disease.

This clonotype was observed many times. The chain employs TRBV12-5 and TRBJ2-2; TRBD2 matches at 8 bases. The CDR3 extends over 16 amino acids. V lost 3 bases, J lost 0 bases, and 3 bases stayed unmatched. Germline V gene sequence: CDR1 LGHNT, CDR2 FRNRAP. CDR3 sequence: CASGFIAGTNTGELFF. The CDR3 region has the DNA TGTGCTAGTGGTTTTATAGCGGGAACGAACACCGGGGAGCTGTTTTTT. Based on the CDR3 plus reference TRBV12-5 and TRBJ2-2, the full variable domain is DARVTQTPRHKVTEMGQEVTMRCQPILGHNTVFWYRQTMMQGLELLAYFRNRAPLDDSGMPKDRFSAEMPDATLATLKIQPSEPRDSAVYFCASGFIAGTNTGELFFGEGSRLTVL.

In regard to this clonotype: Being one base from a much bigger clone, this may be a read error. Because the CDR3 is missing its conserved closing phenylalanine or tryptophan, this is likely a read error. J is TRBJ1-1 and V is TRBV20-1; no definite D call. This CDR3 comprises 13 residues. The V gene lost 0 bases and the J gene lost 5 bases, with 10 bases spanning the gap. From germline, CDR1 is DFQATT and CDR2 SNEGSKA (reference sequence). In DNA form, the CDR3 reads TGCAGTGCTAGAGACAAGGGAGTGACTGAAGCTTTCTGT. This encodes CSARDKGVTEAFC.

Concerning this clonotype: This clone may be a read error of a much larger clone one base away. The rearrangement joins TRBV28 to TRBJ2-2, with TRBD2 as a possible D gene (5 bases). The CDR3 runs 15 residues. The germline CDR1 and CDR2 sequences are MDHEN and SYDVKM. This chain's CDR3 is CATSTRHGKAGELFF. The CDR3 nucleotides read TGTGCCACCAGTACCCGACACGGGAAGGCCGGGGAGCTGTTTTTT.

The gene calls are TRBV2 and TRBJ1-2, with 9 positions matching TRBD1. This CDR3 is built from 14 residues. J was trimmed by 6 bases and V by 7 bases; bases with no gene match: 9. Germline-derived CDR1 and CDR2 are SNHLY and FYNNEI. This CDR3 is CASKSGQGIHGYTF. The CDR3, as DNA: TGTGCCAGCAAGTCCGGACAGGGGATACATGGCTACACCTTC.

This clonotype has a handful of counts. The genes are TRBV5-4 and TRBJ2-5, with 7 bases fitting TRBD2. Unmatched junction bases numbered 4, after V lost 0 bases and J lost 5 bases. Germline V gene sequence: CDR1 SGHNT, CDR2 YYREEE (reference sequence). The CDR3 contains 14 residues. This CDR3 reads CASSLDWGGETQYF. CDR3 DNA: TGTGCCAGCAGCTTGGATTGGGGAGGGGAGACCCAGTACTTC.

This clonotype was counted ten times or more. The CDR3 sequence is CASKPRAQKNIQYF. The CDR3, as DNA: TGTGCCAGCAAACCGAGGGCCCAGAAAAACATTCAGTACTTC. The V call is TRBV2, the J call TRBJ2-4, with D tentatively TRBD2 (5 bases). This CDR3 comprises 14 residues. Germline-derived CDR1 and CDR2 are SNHLY and FYNNEI. V dropped 7 bases and J dropped 4 bases, with 14 bases sitting between them.